The clone carrying this T cell receptor beta chain was picked up a small number of times. The target antigen is unknown. The data were taken from a study of T-cell memory formation after mild COVID-19. MiXCR, applied by TCRdb to the 5' RACE reads, yields one record per CDR3 protein. The sample includes 500,000 to 650,000 distinct CDR3 sequences, approximately 21% of them seen just once. Findings and limits, study-wide: There were some responding clones in pre-infection memory, which suggested that cross-reactive memory had joined.

CDR1 and CDR2 (germline): SGHTA, FQGNSA. Trimming removed 4 bases at V and 4 bases at J, with 10 bases between. This CDR3 has 13 residues. This receptor was taken from an adult woman who had mild COVID-19 (a few samples of this study predate the infection). Cell type and time point are not known. The V and J genes are TRBV7-2 and TRBJ1-1; D is unclear. The sequencing input was PBMCs or a T cell subset sorted from them (not recorded which). Here the CDR3 reads CASSSPLTTEAFF. DNA for the CDR3: TGTGCCAGCAGCTCGCCCCTGACCACTGAAGCTTTCTTT. The full variable domain, its missing parts supplied by reference TRBV7-2 and TRBJ1-1, is GAGVSQSPSNKVTEKGKDVELRCDPISGHTALYWYRQSLGQGLEFLIYFQGNSAPDKSGLPSDRFSAERTGGSVSTLTIQRTQQEDSAVYLCASSSPLTTEAFFGQGTRLTVV.